A selection of T cell receptor beta chains follows, all from one sample in a study of blood T cell repertoires in COVID-19. Clones were read by immunoSEQ multiplex PCR, and TCRdb kept only the in-frame ones, dropping some. The sample lists 60,000 to 65,000 clones, about nine tenths seen once, with roughly 7.6% in the top ten. Sequenced input: peripheral blood. The receptors derive from a human donor with active COVID-19. The donor label of this sample is uncertain. Both conserved end residues are part of each CDR3. Each record gives: V gene, J gene, CDR3 protein.

>TRBV18|TRBJ1-1
CASSPLPGFTEAFF
>TRBV5-6|TRBJ1-1
CASSLVSEFMNTEAFF
>TRBV12-5|TRBJ1-6
CASGFSRGTEFSYNSPLHF
>TRBV6-5|TRBJ1-1
CASRQLIADTEAFF
>TRBV19|TRBJ1-2
CASSIGGTGQGFGYTF
>TRBV18|TRBJ2-2
CASSRGTDRGTGELFF
>TRBV4-2|TRBJ2-3
CASSQAPSSGSWTDTQYF
>TRBV30|TRBJ1-6
CAWKHDIPGNSPLHF
>TRBV27|TRBJ2-7
CASSPNPGTGTYEQYF
>TRBV27|TRBJ2-7
CASSTSGGPYEQYF
>TRBV29-1|TRBJ2-1
CSVGHHEQFF
>TRBV5-1|TRBJ2-1
CASSDGTGTYNEQFF
>TRBV7-3|TRBJ1-2
CASSLSGQGAYGYTF
>TRBV19|TRBJ2-7
CASSLAGPYYEQYF
>TRBV10-3|TRBJ2-7
CAIRPQGPMSYEQYF
>TRBV28|TRBJ1-2
CASSVGQGNSYGYTF
>TRBV5-4|TRBJ1-1
CASSYSTGVGAFF